The 7 T cell receptor beta chains presented below share a single source sample, sequenced in a study of blood T cell repertoires in COVID-19. Sequenced by immunoSEQ multiplex PCR; TCRdb stores in-frame clones only, minus some. Of roughly 250,000 clones listed, about 87% are singletons. The sequencing input was peripheral blood. These receptors were obtained from a human donor in a cohort sampled during active COVID-19.

DNA for the CDR3: TGTGCCAGCAGCTTGGTCAGGGCAGAAGGCTACACCTTC. This gives the protein CASSLVRAEGYTF. The chain is built from TRBV5-4 and TRBJ1-2; TRBD1 is a possible D gene (5 bases). The CDR3 covers 13 residues. Trimming removed 0 bases from V and 8 bases from J, with 11 bases in between. From germline, CDR1 is SGHNT and CDR2 YYREEE (reference sequence).

The chain uses TRBV7-2 and TRBJ2-7; D ambiguous. The CDR3 runs 12 residues. The V end was cut by 4 bases, the J end by 7 bases, with 11 bases between. CDR1 is SGHTA and CDR2 is FQGNSA in the germline V gene. The chain's CDR3 is CASSSRASEQYF. CDR3 nucleotides: TGTGCCAGCAGCTCCCGCGCCTCAGAGCAGTACTTC.

The CDR3 DNA is TGTGCCAGCAGTTTAGCGGCAGGGGCTGGAAACACCATATATTTT. Translated, it gives CASSLAAGAGNTIYF. The gene calls are TRBV28 and TRBJ1-3, with D possibly matching TRBD1 (6 bases). CDR3 size: 15 residues. Per the germline V gene, CDR1 is MDHEN and CDR2 is SYDVKM. V dropped 2 bases and J dropped 2 bases, with 10 bases sitting between them.

The genes are TRBV5-1 and TRBJ2-7, with a weak D call TRBD2 (6 bases). The CDR3 has 12 residues. The V end was cut by 4 bases, the J end by 5 bases, with 10 bases between. The germline CDR1 and CDR2 sequences are SGHRS and YFSETQ. The CDR3 reads CASSPGGDEQYF. As DNA, the CDR3 is TGCGCCAGCAGCCCCGGGGGAGACGAGCAGTACTTC.

The chain carries TRBV4-3 and TRBJ2-7, with 9 bases fitting TRBD2. The germline gives CDR1 LGHNA, CDR2 YSLEER. Trimming at V came to 3 bases and at J to 5 bases, leaving 5 bases not matched to a gene. The CDR3 sequence is 14 residues long. CDR3 nucleotide sequence: TGCGCCAGCAGCCAGGGCGGACTAGCGAACGAGCAGTACTTC. Translated: CASSQGGLANEQYF.

The CDR3 region is CASSLVAARGTPRNNEQFF. The CDR3 DNA follows: TGTGCCAGCAGCTTAGTGGCCGCGCGGGGCACTCCAAGAAACAATGAGCAGTTCTTC. V gene TRBV7-2 combines with J gene TRBJ2-1; D may be TRBD2 (6 bases). Trimming removed 1 base from V and 5 bases from J, with 24 bases in between. Germline V gives CDR1 SGHTA, CDR2 FQGNSA. The CDR3 has 19 residues.

The rearrangement joins TRBV6-5 to TRBJ1-2; 7 bases map to TRBD1. Germline CDR1 MNHEY, CDR2 SVGAGI. This CDR3 is 15 amino acids long. CDR3 residues: CAVRTGLTSLGGYTF. The CDR3 DNA reads TGTGCTGTCCGGACAGGCCTAACCTCGCTCGGCGGCTACACCTTC.